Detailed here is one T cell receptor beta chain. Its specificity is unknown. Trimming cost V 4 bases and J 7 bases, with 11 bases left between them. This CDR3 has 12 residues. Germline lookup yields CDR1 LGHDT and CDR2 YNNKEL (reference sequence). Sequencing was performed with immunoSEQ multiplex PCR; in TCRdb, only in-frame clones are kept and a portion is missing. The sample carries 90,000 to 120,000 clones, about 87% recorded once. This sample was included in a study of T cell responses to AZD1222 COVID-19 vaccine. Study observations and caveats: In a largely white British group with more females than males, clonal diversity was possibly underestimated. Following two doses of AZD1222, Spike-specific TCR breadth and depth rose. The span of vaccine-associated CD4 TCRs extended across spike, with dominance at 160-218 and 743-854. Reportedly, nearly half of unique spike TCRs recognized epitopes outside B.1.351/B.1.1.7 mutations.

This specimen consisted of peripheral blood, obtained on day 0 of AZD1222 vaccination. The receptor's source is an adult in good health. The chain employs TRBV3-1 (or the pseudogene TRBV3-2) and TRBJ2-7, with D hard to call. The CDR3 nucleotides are TGTGCCAGCAGCCGCTCTGATGGGGAGCAGTACTTC. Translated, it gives CASSRSDGEQYF.